These 28 T cell receptor beta chains came from one sample sequenced in a study of blood T cells in healthy people across ages. A second PCR of about 7 to 12 cycles used a sample-barcoded 5' primer and a J-beta primer mix. TCRdb called the 5' RACE reads again in MiXCR, with one record for every CDR3 protein. This table holds some 800,000 distinct CDR3 sequences, just under 25% found once. This same sample was also part of a study on T cells of mothers and their children.

Sequenced sample: blood. Receptors originate from a boy younger than 18 in good health.

This clonotype was seen a handful of times. The CDR3 nucleotides are TGTGCCAGCAGCCCCCGGGTTTCTAGCACAGATACGCAGTATTTT. This sequence encodes CASSPRVSSTDTQYF. V is TRBV9 and J is TRBJ2-3; D is uncertain. CDR1 is SGDLS and CDR2 is YYNGEE in the germline V gene. The CDR3 extends over 15 amino acids. Trimming took 4 bases from V and 0 from J, leaving 12 bases between them.

CDR3 nucleotides: TGTGCCAGCAGCCAGACTAGCGTCCCGTTCTTC. The encoded protein is CASSQTSVPFF. The chain uses TRBV3-1 and TRBJ2-1; 8 nucleotides match TRBD2. Germline CDR1 reads LGHDT; CDR2 reads YNNKEL (reference sequence). The CDR3 sequence is 11 residues long. The V segment lost 3 bases and the J segment 15 bases; nucleotides outside the gene matches: 4.

V and J are TRBV28 and TRBJ2-7; D ambiguous. Trimming removed 7 bases at V and 3 bases at J, with 13 bases between. The CDR3 has 13 amino acids. Germline V CDR1 and CDR2: MDHEN, SYDVKM. In DNA form, the CDR3 reads TGTGCCAGCAAAAGGGCTGACCTCTACGAGCAGTACTTC. Its protein is CASKRADLYEQYF.

In regard to this clonotype: One junction end disagrees with the germline gene, perhaps due to a read error. The chain carries TRBV2 and TRBJ2-3; D gene uncertain. Germline CDR1 reads SNHLY; CDR2 reads FYNNEI. The CDR3 length is 15 residues. The CDR3 loop is CASSPHIPSTDTRYF. CDR3 nucleotides: TGTGCCAGCAGTCCCCACATCCCGAGCACAGATACGCGGTATTTT. The whole variable domain, filled in from reference TRBV2 and TRBJ2-3, reads EPEVTQTPSHQVTQMGQEVILRCVPISNHLYFYWYRQILGQKVEFLVSFYNNEISEKSEIFDDQFSVERPDGSNFTLKIRSTKLEDSAMYFCASSPHIPSTDTRYFGPGTRLTVL.

The chain combines TRBV27 with TRBJ1-4; no reliable D call. This CDR3 comprises 15 residues. Germline CDR1 and CDR2: MNHEY and SMNVEV (reference sequence). The ends were cut back, 5 bases at V and 8 bases at J, with 18 bases in the middle. CDR3 region: CASSPRLVDREKLFF. CDR3 DNA sequence: TGTGCCAGCAGTCCTCGTTTAGTGGATCGCGAAAAACTGTTTTTT.

This clonotype turned up a few times. This chain links TRBV20-1 with TRBJ2-4; 7 nucleotides align to TRBD2. CDR1 is DFQATT, CDR2 SNEGSKA, per germline (reference sequence). The CDR3 consists of 16 residues. Trimming at V came to 4 bases and at J to 0 bases, leaving 9 bases not matched to a gene. CDR3 region: CSAKMWGGLAKNIQYF. CDR3 DNA sequence: TGCAGTGCTAAAATGTGGGGAGGGCTAGCCAAAAACATTCAGTACTTC.

The gene calls are TRBV5-8 and TRBJ2-5, with D perhaps matching TRBD1 (6 bases). The J call may be in error: the DNA end matches TRBJ2-7 better. The CDR3 has 15 residues. Germline CDR1 SGHTS, CDR2 YDEGEE. For the CDR3, the DNA is TGTGCCAGCTACCAGGGGATAAGAATCTTAGACGAGCAGTACTTC. This encodes CASYQGIRILDEQYF.

With regard to this clonotype: Germline is not matched at one junction end, which may reflect a read error. This chain links TRBV5-1 with TRBJ2-5; D gene unclear. Matching the DNA end better, TRBJ2-7 makes the J call doubtful. Germline V gives CDR1 SGHRS, CDR2 YFSETQ. The CDR3 length is 14 residues. CDR3 amino acids: CVSSLLGLSYEQYF. The CDR3 DNA follows: TGCGTCAGCAGCTTGTTGGGCCTCTCCTACGAGCAGTACTTC.

The chain is built from TRBV6-1 and TRBJ2-7; D is unclear. The CDR3 length is 16 residues. Looked up from germline, CDR1 is MNHNS and CDR2 is SASEGT. V lost 0 bases and J lost 2, with 14 bases in between. CDR3 region: CASSEALSRNPYEQYF. CDR3 nucleotide sequence: TGTGCCAGCAGTGAAGCGCTAAGCAGGAATCCCTACGAGCAGTACTTC.

The V gene is TRBV6-6, the J gene TRBJ1-2; no clear D gene. V was shortened by 2 bases and J by 4 bases, with 17 bases between the two germline ends. The germline V gene has CDR1 MNHNY and CDR2 SVGAGI (reference sequence). The CDR3 extends over 16 amino acids. The CDR3 DNA reads TGTGCCAGCAGTTACCCGAGGGTAGGGCCTAGCTATGGCTACACCTTC. Its translation is CASSYPRVGPSYGYTF.

This clonotype was detected only once. This rearrangement joins TRBV28 to TRBJ1-2; TRBD1 aligns across 8 bases. Per the germline V gene, CDR1 is MDHEN and CDR2 is SYDVKM. This CDR3 comprises 13 residues. J was trimmed by 13 bases and V by 2 bases; bases with no gene match: 9. CDR3 sequence reads: CASSLQGQGALTF. CDR3 DNA sequence: TGTGCCAGCAGTTTACAAGGACAGGGAGCCCTCACCTTC.

This clonotype was observed a handful of times. The chain links TRBV27 to TRBJ2-1; tentatively, D is TRBD1 or TRBD2 (6 bases each). Trimming removed 0 bases at V and 1 base at J, with 10 bases between. The CDR3 runs 16 residues. CDR1 is MNHEY, CDR2 SMNVEV, per germline (reference sequence). The CDR3 region is CASSLSGGLSYNEQFF. CDR3 in DNA: TGTGCCAGCAGTTTATCTGGGGGGCTATCCTACAATGAGCAGTTCTTC.

The V gene is TRBV18, the J gene TRBJ2-5, with TRBD2 matching over 12 bases. Matching the DNA end better, TRBJ2-7 makes the J call doubtful. The CDR3 has 16 amino acids. Germline V gives CDR1 KGHSH, CDR2 LQKENI. As DNA, the CDR3 is TGTGCCAGCTCACCCGGGACTAGCGGGCCCTCCTACGAGCAGTACTTC. Translating gives CASSPGTSGPSYEQYF.

The CDR3 DNA is TGTGCCAGCAGCCAGTACGGGGGGACAAGTGAGACCCAGTACTTC. It yields the protein CASSQYGGTSETQYF. The chain employs TRBV3-1 and TRBJ2-5, with D possibly being TRBD2 (7 bases). The germline gives CDR1 LGHDT, CDR2 YNNKEL (reference sequence). V gave up 3 bases and J gave up 5 bases, with 16 bases separating them. The CDR3 runs 15 residues.

This clonotype was found a few times. This rearrangement joins TRBV10-3 to TRBJ2-7; D perhaps matches TRBD2 (6 bases). The CDR3 totals 14 residues. The V end was cut by 3 bases, the J end by 4 bases, with 13 bases between. Germline CDR1 is ENHRY and CDR2 is SYGVKD. This CDR3 reads CAISELAEGYEQYF. The CDR3 DNA reads as TGTGCCATCAGTGAACTGGCGGAGGGGTACGAGCAGTACTTC.

J is TRBJ2-1 and V is TRBV6-5, with 9 bases identical to TRBD1. The J call may be mistaken, given a closer DNA end match to TRBJ2-5. The germline V gene encodes CDR1 MNHEY and CDR2 SVGAGI. The CDR3 has 15 residues. The DNA for the CDR3 is TGTGCCAGCGGGCGTACAGGGGGCCGCCAAGAGACCCAGTACTTC. This sequence encodes CASGRTGGRQETQYF.

CDR3 amino acids: CASGNRDRGNSPLHF. For the CDR3, the DNA is TGTGCCAGCGGCAACCGGGACAGGGGGAATTCACCCCTCCACTTT. The rearrangement joins TRBV3-1 to TRBJ1-6, with 11 bases fitting TRBD1. Germline values: CDR1 LGHDT, CDR2 YNNKEL (reference sequence). Unmatched junction bases numbered 7, after V lost 8 bases and J lost 7 bases. CDR3 length: 15 amino acids.

A word on this clonotype: One junction end disagrees with the germline gene, perhaps due to a read error. This chain links TRBV29-1 with TRBJ1-4; D perhaps matches TRBD1 (6 bases). This CDR3 is 12 amino acids long. CDR1 is SQVTM, CDR2 ANQGSEA, per germline. CDR3 sequence (DNA): TGCAGCGTTGAAGATCTCAGTGGGGGGCCAACTTTT. Its translation: CSVEDLSGGPTF. The variable domain in full, completed from reference TRBV29-1 and TRBJ1-4, reads SAVISQKPSRDICQRGTSLTIQCQVDSQVTMMFWYRQQPGQSLTLIATANQGSEATYESGFVIDKFPISRPNLTFSTLTVSNMSPEDSSIYLCSVEDLSGGPTFGSGTQLSVL.

This clonotype has only a few counts. The chain recombines TRBV20-1 with TRBJ2-1, with 10 bases fitting TRBD2. V trimming: 7 bases; J trimming: 5 bases; junction bases outside the gene matches: 5. The CDR3 spans 13 residues. Germline CDR1 DFQATT, CDR2 SNEGSKA (reference sequence). The CDR3 is CSVRTSGDNEQFF. CDR3 in DNA: TGCAGTGTCCGGACTAGCGGTGACAATGAGCAGTTCTTC.

This sequence joins TRBV28 and TRBJ1-6, with a possible D match to TRBD1 (6 bases). Trimming left V 6 bases short and J 7 bases short, with 13 bases between. CDR3 length: 14 residues. The germline V gene has CDR1 MDHEN and CDR2 SYDVKM. CDR3 nucleotide sequence: TGTGCCAGCAGATACGGGACACACAATTCACCCCTCCACTTT. It is translated as CASRYGTHNSPLHF. Looking up the rest from reference TRBV28 and TRBJ1-6 gives the full variable domain: DVKVTQSSRYLVKRTGEKVFLECVQDMDHENMFWYRQDPGLGLRLIYFSYDVKMKEKGDIPEGYSVSREKKERFSLILESASTNQTSMYLCASRYGTHNSPLHFGNGTRLTVT.

The chain is built from TRBV20-1 and TRBJ2-5; D unclear. Judging by the DNA end, TRBJ2-7 fits better; the J call may be wrong. The germline CDR1 and CDR2 sequences are DFQATT and SNEGSKA (reference sequence). The CDR3 has 12 amino acids. In DNA, the CDR3 is TGCAGTGCTAGCGGACGGACCTACGAGCAGTACTTC. Translating it yields CSASGRTYEQYF.

The CDR3 nucleotides are TGTGCCAGCAGCTTATCTTCGAGGGCCGACGAGCAGTACTTC. Its protein product is CASSLSSRADEQYF. This chain joins TRBV7-9 and TRBJ2-7, with D maybe TRBD2 (5 bases). V was clipped by 2 bases and J by 5 bases, with 13 bases between them. Germline CDR1 SEHNR, CDR2 FQNEAQ (reference sequence). The CDR3 sequence is 14 residues long.

Worth noting for this clonotype: One end of the junction does not line up with germline, which may come from a read error. The chain combines TRBV15 with TRBJ2-7; tentatively, D is TRBD2 (6 bases). The CDR3 covers 10 residues. The germline V gene has CDR1 LNHNV and CDR2 YYDKDF (reference sequence). CDR3 loop: CATGLFRDWF. CDR3 nucleotide sequence: TGTGCCACCGGCTTATTCCGGGACTGGTTC.

The V gene is TRBV5-1, the J gene TRBJ1-4; 9 bases line up with TRBD1. Germline CDR1 and CDR2: SGHRS and YFSETQ. CDR3 length: 16 amino acids. Trimming cost V 4 bases and J 6 bases; bases outside gene matches: 10. CDR3 nucleotides: TGCGCCAGCAGCGTGACTCAACAGGGGGCGGATGAAAAACTGTTTTTT. This encodes CASSVTQQGADEKLFF.

This clonotype was recorded a few times. This chain links TRBV29-1 with TRBJ2-5; possibly TRBD2 for D (6 bases). The assigned J gene may be wrong: the sequence end matches TRBJ2-1 better. The CDR3 has 15 amino acids. Looked up from germline, CDR1 is SQVTM and CDR2 is ANQGSEA. CDR3 nucleotide sequence: TGCAGCGTTGAAGATCCGCGCGGGATTAGGGGTGAGCAGTTCTTC. Translating gives CSVEDPRGIRGEQFF.

The chain is built from TRBV5-6 and TRBJ2-1; D possibly corresponds to TRBD2 (5 bases). Judging by the DNA end, TRBJ2-7 fits better; the J call may be wrong. The CDR3 length is 18 residues. Germline assignment: CDR1 SGHDT and CDR2 YYEEEE. CDR3 bases: TGTGCCAGCAGCTTGGATGAACTAGGACTCATGAGCTCCTACGAGCAGTACTTC. Translating it yields CASSLDELGLMSSYEQYF.

DNA of the CDR3: TGTGCCAGCAGCTTAGATGGAAGGGGCTACACCTTC. This encodes CASSLDGRGYTF. The V and J genes are TRBV11-2 and TRBJ1-2; no firm D call. V gave up 0 bases and J gave up 8 bases, with 7 bases separating them. Germline-derived CDR1 and CDR2 are SGHAT and FQNNGV. This CDR3 has 12 amino acids. The full variable domain, with the rest looked up from reference TRBV11-2 and TRBJ1-2, is EAGVAQSPRYKIIEKRQSVAFWCNPISGHATLYWYQQILGQGPKLLIQFQNNGVVDDSQLPKDRFSAERLKGVDSTLKIQPAKLEDSAVYLCASSLDGRGYTFGSGTRLTVV.

The chain recombines TRBV20-1 with TRBJ1-3; D unclear. CDR1 and CDR2 (germline): DFQATT, SNEGSKA (reference sequence). V gave up 3 bases and J gave up 0 bases, with 6 bases separating them. The CDR3 covers 13 residues. The CDR3 spells CSASPGSGNTIYF. CDR3 DNA: TGCAGTGCTAGCCCAGGCTCTGGAAACACCATATATTTT.